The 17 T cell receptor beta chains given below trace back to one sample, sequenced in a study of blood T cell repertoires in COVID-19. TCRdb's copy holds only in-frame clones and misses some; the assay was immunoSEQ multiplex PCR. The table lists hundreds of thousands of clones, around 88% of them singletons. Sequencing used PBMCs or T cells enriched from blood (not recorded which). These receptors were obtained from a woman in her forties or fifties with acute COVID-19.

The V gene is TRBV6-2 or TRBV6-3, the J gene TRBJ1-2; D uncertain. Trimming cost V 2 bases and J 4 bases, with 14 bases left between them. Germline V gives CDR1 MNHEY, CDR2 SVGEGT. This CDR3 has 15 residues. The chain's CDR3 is CASSYGWADIYGYTF. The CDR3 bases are TGTGCCAGCAGTTACGGTTGGGCAGACATCTATGGCTACACCTTC.

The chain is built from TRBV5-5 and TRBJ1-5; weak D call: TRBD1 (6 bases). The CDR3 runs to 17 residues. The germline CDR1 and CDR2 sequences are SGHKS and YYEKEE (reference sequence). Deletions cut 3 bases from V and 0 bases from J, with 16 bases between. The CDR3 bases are TGTGCCAGCAGCTCCGGACAGCTGGGTTATAGCAATCAGCCCCAGCATTTT. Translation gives CASSSGQLGYSNQPQHF.

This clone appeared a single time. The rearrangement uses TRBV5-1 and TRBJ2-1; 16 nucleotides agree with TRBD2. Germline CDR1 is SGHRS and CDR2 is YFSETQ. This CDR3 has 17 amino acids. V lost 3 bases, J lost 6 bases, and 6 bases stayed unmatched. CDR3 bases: TGCGCCAGCAGCTCGGGACTAGCGGGAGGGCCTTTCAATGAGCAGTTCTTC. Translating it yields CASSSGLAGGPFNEQFF.

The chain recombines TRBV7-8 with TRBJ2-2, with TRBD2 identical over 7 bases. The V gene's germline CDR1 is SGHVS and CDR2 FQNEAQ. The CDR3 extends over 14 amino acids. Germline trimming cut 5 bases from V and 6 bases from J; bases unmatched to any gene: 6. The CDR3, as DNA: TGTGCCAGCAGCCCCTGGACTAGGGCCGGGGAGCTGTTTTTT. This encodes CASSPWTRAGELFF.

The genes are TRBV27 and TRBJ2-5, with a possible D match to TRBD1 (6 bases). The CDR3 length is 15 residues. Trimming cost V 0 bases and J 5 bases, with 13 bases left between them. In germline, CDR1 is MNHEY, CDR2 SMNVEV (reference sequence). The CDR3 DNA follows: TGTGCCAGCAGTTTATCGAACAGGGCTCGGGAGACCCAGTACTTC. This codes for CASSLSNRARETQYF.

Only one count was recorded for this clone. CDR3 DNA sequence: TGTGCTAGTGGTTTGTCTATATCTAGCGGCACGGGGGATGAAAAGGACACCGGGGAGCTGTTTTTT. It codes for CASGLSISSGTGDEKDTGELFF. This chain joins TRBV12-5 and TRBJ2-2, with 7 bases matching TRBD2. The junction had 24 bases not matched to a gene; V was cut back by 2 bases and J by 3 bases. From germline, CDR1 is LGHNT and CDR2 FRNRAP. The CDR3 is 22 amino acids.

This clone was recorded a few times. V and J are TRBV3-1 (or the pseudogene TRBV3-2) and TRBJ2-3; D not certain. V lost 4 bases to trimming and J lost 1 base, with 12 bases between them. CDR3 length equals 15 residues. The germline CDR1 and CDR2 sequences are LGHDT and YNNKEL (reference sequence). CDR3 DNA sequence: TGTGCCAGCAGCCCCGAGGTCTTCGGCACAGATACGCAGTATTTT. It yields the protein CASSPEVFGTDTQYF.

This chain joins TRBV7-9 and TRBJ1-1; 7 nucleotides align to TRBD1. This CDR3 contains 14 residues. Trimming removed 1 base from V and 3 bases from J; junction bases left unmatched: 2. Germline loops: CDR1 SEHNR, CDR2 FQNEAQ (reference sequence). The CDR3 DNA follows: TGTGCCAGCAGCTTAGTCAGGGGGTACACTGAAGCTTTCTTT. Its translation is CASSLVRGYTEAFF.

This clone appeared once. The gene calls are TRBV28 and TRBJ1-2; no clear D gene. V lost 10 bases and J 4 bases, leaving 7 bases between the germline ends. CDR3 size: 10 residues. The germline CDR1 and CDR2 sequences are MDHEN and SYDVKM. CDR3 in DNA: TGTGCCATCGGCGGCTATGGCTACACCTTC. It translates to CAIGGYGYTF.

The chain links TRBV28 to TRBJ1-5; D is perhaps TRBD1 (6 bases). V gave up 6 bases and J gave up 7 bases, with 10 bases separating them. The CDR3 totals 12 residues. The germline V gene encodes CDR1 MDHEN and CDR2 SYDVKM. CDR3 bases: TGTGCCAGCAGCGAAAGGGGGCAGCCCCAGCATTTT. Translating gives CASSERGQPQHF. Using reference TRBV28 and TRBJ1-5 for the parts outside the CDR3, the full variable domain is DVKVTQSSRYLVKRTGEKVFLECVQDMDHENMFWYRQDPGLGLRLIYFSYDVKMKEKGDIPEGYSVSREKKERFSLILESASTNQTSMYLCASSERGQPQHFGDGTRLSIL.

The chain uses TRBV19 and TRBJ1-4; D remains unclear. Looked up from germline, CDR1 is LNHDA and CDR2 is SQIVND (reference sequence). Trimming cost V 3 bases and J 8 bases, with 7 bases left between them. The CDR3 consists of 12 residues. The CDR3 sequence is CASSIVREKLFF. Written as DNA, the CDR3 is TGTGCCAGTAGTATCGTGCGGGAAAAACTGTTTTTT.

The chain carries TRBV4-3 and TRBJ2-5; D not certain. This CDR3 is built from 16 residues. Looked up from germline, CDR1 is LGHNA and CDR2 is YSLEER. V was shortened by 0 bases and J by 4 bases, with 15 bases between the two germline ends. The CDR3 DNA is TGCGCCAGCAGCCAAGATCAATTCCGGGTTGGAGAGACCCAGTACTTC. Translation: CASSQDQFRVGETQYF.

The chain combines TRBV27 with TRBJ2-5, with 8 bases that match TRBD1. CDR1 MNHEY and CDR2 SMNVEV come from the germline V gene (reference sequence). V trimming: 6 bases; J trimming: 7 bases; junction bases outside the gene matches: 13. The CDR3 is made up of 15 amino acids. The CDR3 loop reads CASSRDRTVEGTQYF. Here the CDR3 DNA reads TGTGCCAGCAGCCGGGACAGGACGGTCGAAGGGACCCAGTACTTC.

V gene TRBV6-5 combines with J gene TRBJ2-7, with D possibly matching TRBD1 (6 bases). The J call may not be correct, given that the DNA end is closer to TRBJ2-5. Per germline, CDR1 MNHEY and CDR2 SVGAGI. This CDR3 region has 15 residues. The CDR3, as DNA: TGTGCCAGCAGTTTTAGGGCAGGGGCCCAAGAGACCCAGTACTTC. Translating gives CASSFRAGAQETQYF.

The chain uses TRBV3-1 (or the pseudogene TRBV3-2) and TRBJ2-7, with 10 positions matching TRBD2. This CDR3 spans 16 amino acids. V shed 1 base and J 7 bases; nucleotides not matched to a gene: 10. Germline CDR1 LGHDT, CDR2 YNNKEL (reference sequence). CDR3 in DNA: TGTGCCAGCAGCCAAGCTCGAGCGGGAGGGCCTGGTGAGCAGTACTTC. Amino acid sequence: CASSQARAGGPGEQYF.

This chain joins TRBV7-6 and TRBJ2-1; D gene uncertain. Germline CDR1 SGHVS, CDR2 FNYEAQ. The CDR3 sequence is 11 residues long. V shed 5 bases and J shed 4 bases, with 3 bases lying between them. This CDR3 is CASSTYNEQFF. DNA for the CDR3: TGTGCCAGCAGCACATACAATGAGCAGTTCTTC.

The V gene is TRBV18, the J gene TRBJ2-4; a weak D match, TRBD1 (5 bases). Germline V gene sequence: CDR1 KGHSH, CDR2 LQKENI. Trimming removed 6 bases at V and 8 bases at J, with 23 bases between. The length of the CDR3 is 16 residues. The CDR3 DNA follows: TGTGCCAGCTCCTCAACACTACTCGACAGTATTGACATTCAGTACTTC. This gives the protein CASSSTLLDSIDIQYF. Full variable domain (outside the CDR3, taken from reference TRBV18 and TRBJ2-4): NAGVMQNPRHLVRRRGQEARLRCSPMKGHSHVYWYRQLPEEGLKFMVYLQKENIIDESGMPKERFSAEFPKEGPSILRIQQVVRGDSAAYFCASSSTLLDSIDIQYFGAGTRLSVL.